These 7 T cell receptor beta chains were all obtained from the same sample, sequenced in a study of blood T cells in healthy people across ages. A second PCR, run for about 7 to 11 cycles, used a sample-barcoded 5' primer plus a J-beta primer mix. From the 5' RACE reads, TCRdb called clonotypes with MiXCR, one entry per CDR3 protein. The table lists some 1.8 million distinct CDR3 sequences, about 39% of them singletons. The sequenced material came from blood. Receptor source: a human donor in good health.

The genes are TRBV28 and TRBJ2-3, with 10 nucleotides matching TRBD1. V lost 7 bases to trimming and J lost 3 bases; unmatched junction nucleotides: 7. This CDR3 contains 15 residues. Germline V gene data show CDR1 as MDHEN and CDR2 as SYDVKM. The chain's CDR3 is CASTYLGQGTDTQYF. The CDR3 DNA reads TGTGCCAGCACCTATTTGGGACAGGGGACAGATACGCAGTATTTT.

The rearrangement links TRBV12-3 or TRBV12-4 to TRBJ2-1; D is unclear. CDR3 length equals 14 residues. Trimming took 6 bases from V and 9 from J, leaving 18 bases between them. The CDR3 region has the DNA TGTGCCAGCAGGTTAAGGAGCTTATGGGTTGAGCAGTTCTTC. Translated: CASRLRSLWVEQFF.

This chain connects TRBV24-1 to TRBJ1-1; the match to TRBD1 covers 7 bases. In germline, CDR1 is KGHDR, CDR2 SFDVKD. J lost 1 base, V lost 4 bases, and 5 bases had no gene match. This CDR3 has 15 residues. The CDR3 nucleotides are TGTGCCACCAGTGACCGGGACAGAAGGAACACTGAAGCTTTCTTT. Its protein product is CATSDRDRRNTEAFF.

The chain joins TRBV6-6 to TRBJ2-2; tentatively, D is TRBD1 (6 bases). Trimming shortened V by 7 bases and J by 4 bases, and 22 bases separated the two germline ends. CDR1 is MNHNY and CDR2 is SVGAGI in the germline V gene (reference sequence). CDR3 length: 17 residues. CDR3 protein: CASTPHRDGPITGELFF. In nucleotides, the CDR3 is TGTGCCAGCACCCCTCACAGGGACGGACCGATCACCGGGGAGCTGTTTTTT.

The gene calls are TRBV27 and TRBJ2-1, with D possibly TRBD1 on 5 matching bases. Germline V gene sequence: CDR1 MNHEY, CDR2 SMNVEV (reference sequence). There are 15 residues in the CDR3. The V and J ends lost 8 bases and 6 bases respectively, with 20 bases between them. The CDR3 loop reads CASGYVVRVGNEQFF. The CDR3 nucleotides read TGTGCCAGCGGCTACGTCGTCAGGGTAGGCAATGAGCAGTTCTTC.

In this sample, this clonotype turned up a few times. V is TRBV7-9 and J is TRBJ1-2; D may be TRBD1 (6 bases). The germline V and J ends were trimmed by 6 bases and 6 bases, with 17 bases remaining between them. Germline V lookup: CDR1 SEHNR, CDR2 FQNEAQ (reference sequence). The length of the CDR3 is 14 residues. CDR3 region: CASREVQGRDGYTF. The DNA of the CDR3 is TGTGCCAGCAGGGAGGTTCAGGGGCGTGATGGCTACACCTTC.

This clonotype was seen only a few times. The J gene is TRBJ2-5, the V gene TRBV15, with 10 bases that match TRBD1. This CDR3 is built from 15 residues. Germline trimming cut 5 bases from V and 5 bases from J; bases unmatched to any gene: 8. The V gene's germline CDR1 is LNHNV and CDR2 YYDKDF (reference sequence). As DNA, the CDR3 is TGTGCCACCAGCGGGGGGGACAGGGGCTTCGAGACCCAGTACTTC. Its translation is CATSGGDRGFETQYF.